Below are 29 T cell receptor beta chains sequenced from a single sample in a study of T-cell memory formation after mild COVID-19. MiXCR, run by TCRdb on the 5' RACE reads, gives a single entry per CDR3 protein. The table shows approximately 260,000 distinct CDR3 sequences, with roughly 18% occurring only once. The sequenced material came from PBMCs or a T cell subset sorted from them (not recorded which). These receptors were collected from a young man who had mild COVID-19 (a few samples of this study predate the infection). Cell type and time point are not known.

This clonotype appeared many times. The chain links TRBV15 to TRBJ2-1; no clear D gene. Germline lookup yields CDR1 LNHNV and CDR2 YYDKDF (reference sequence). Trimming shortened V by 0 bases and J by 6 bases, and 9 bases separated the two germline ends. CDR3 length equals 14 residues. Written as DNA, the CDR3 is TGTGCCACCAGCAGAGATACCCGTCTCAATGAGCAGTTCTTC. This gives the protein CATSRDTRLNEQFF.

The chain carries TRBV7-6 and TRBJ2-7; the D gene is possibly TRBD2 (6 bases). The CDR3 covers 15 residues. Looked up from germline, CDR1 is SGHVS and CDR2 is FNYEAQ. Trimming left V 2 bases short and J 6 bases short, with 17 bases between. The CDR3 DNA reads TGTGCCAGCAGCTTAAACGGACCGGCGGGACTCGAGCAGTACTTC. This encodes CASSLNGPAGLEQYF.

This clonotype was found many times. The chain links TRBV7-8 to TRBJ2-2; possibly TRBD1 for D (6 bases). CDR3 length: 14 amino acids. CDR1 and CDR2 (germline): SGHVS, FQNEAQ. Deletions cut 4 bases from V and 7 bases from J, with 13 bases between. CDR3 sequence: CASSWNRESGELFF. CDR3 bases: TGTGCCAGCAGCTGGAACAGGGAAAGCGGGGAGCTGTTTTTT.

The chain is built from TRBV5-1 and TRBJ1-2, with D possibly TRBD1 on 6 matching bases. Per germline, CDR1 SGHRS and CDR2 YFSETQ. The CDR3 is 14 amino acids. V was trimmed by 0 bases and J by 0 bases, leaving 6 bases between them. The CDR3 spells CASSLGTANYGYTF. As DNA, the CDR3 is TGCGCCAGCAGCTTGGGGACAGCTAACTATGGCTACACCTTC.

The chain couples TRBV6-4 to TRBJ2-3, with 11 nucleotides matching TRBD2. The CDR3 spans 18 residues. Germline V gene lookup returns CDR1 MRHNA and CDR2 SNTAGT. After removal of 0 bases from V and 3 bases from J, the junction contained 8 bases not matched to a gene. CDR3 sequence: CASSDSTQTSGGTDTQYF. DNA of the CDR3: TGTGCCAGCAGTGACTCGACGCAAACTAGCGGGGGTACAGATACGCAGTATTTT.

This clonotype showed up just a few times. The chain has TRBV9 and TRBJ2-3, with no clear D. The germline CDR1 and CDR2 sequences are SGDLS and YYNGEE. The CDR3 runs 15 residues. The V end lost 1 base, the J end lost 4 bases, and 13 bases lay between the germline ends. Here the CDR3 DNA reads TGTGCCAGCAGCGTACGGCTTAGCCTCCCAGATACGCAGTATTTT. Encoded protein: CASSVRLSLPDTQYF.

The gene calls are TRBV24-1 and TRBJ2-7, with D perhaps matching TRBD1 or TRBD2 (5 bases each). The CDR3 is 16 amino acids. V shed 6 bases and J shed 1 base, with 18 bases lying between them. Germline loops: CDR1 KGHDR, CDR2 SFDVKD. The CDR3 DNA is TGTGCCACCAGTATTTCAGGGAGAGTTAGGTCCTACGAGCAGTACTTC. Translated: CATSISGRVRSYEQYF.

The chain joins TRBV7-9 to TRBJ2-4, with a weak D call TRBD1 (6 bases). Germline V lookup: CDR1 SEHNR, CDR2 FQNEAQ (reference sequence). The CDR3 is 17 residues long. Deletions cut 3 bases from V and 3 bases from J, with 18 bases between. CDR3 protein: CASSFHRQDEGKNIQYF. The CDR3 DNA reads as TGTGCCAGCAGCTTCCACAGACAGGATGAGGGCAAAAACATTCAGTACTTC.

The chain couples TRBV24-1 to TRBJ2-1; 8 bases map to TRBD1. The CDR3 is 16 amino acids. Germline V lookup: CDR1 KGHDR, CDR2 SFDVKD. V lost 4 bases, J lost 5 bases, and 9 bases stayed unmatched. The CDR3 protein is CATSDPGQGRDNEQFF. The CDR3 DNA reads as TGTGCCACCAGTGACCCTGGACAGGGAAGAGACAATGAGCAGTTCTTC.

This clonotype has more than one count but fewer than ten. This rearrangement joins TRBV6-5 to TRBJ1-2; D not resolved. From germline, CDR1 is MNHEY and CDR2 SVGAGI. Trimming took 0 bases from V and 4 from J, leaving 9 bases between them. CDR3 length equals 14 residues. The CDR3 here is CASSYSWGFYGYTF. DNA for the CDR3: TGTGCCAGCAGTTACTCATGGGGATTCTATGGCTACACCTTC.

CDR3 amino acids: CSATPENNSPLHF. CDR3 DNA: TGCAGTGCCACTCCCGAGAACAATTCACCCCTCCACTTT. The V call is TRBV20-1, the J call TRBJ1-6; D unresolved. V was cut by 6 bases and J by 7 bases, with 13 bases left in between. The length of the CDR3 is 13 residues. CDR1 is DFQATT and CDR2 is SNEGSKA in the germline V gene (reference sequence).

The rearrangement joins TRBV19 to TRBJ1-1, with unresolved D. V was cut by 7 bases and J by 1 base, with 19 bases left in between. Germline CDR1 and CDR2: LNHDA and SQIVND (reference sequence). The CDR3 length is 16 residues. The DNA for the CDR3 is TGTGCCAGTAAGAAGCAGGTTCAGGATTCGAACACTGAAGCTTTCTTT. It yields the protein CASKKQVQDSNTEAFF.

Here the CDR3 DNA reads TGTGCCAGCAGCGTAGGTGTACAAGATACGCAGTATTTT. Encoded protein: CASSVGVQDTQYF. The chain combines TRBV9 with TRBJ2-3, with no clear D. The V gene lost 0 bases and the J gene lost 5 bases, with 7 bases spanning the gap. The germline CDR1 and CDR2 sequences are SGDLS and YYNGEE. The CDR3 extends over 13 amino acids.

The rearrangement uses TRBV7-9 and TRBJ2-5; D is ambiguous. The CDR3 extends over 16 amino acids. V lost 1 base to trimming and J lost 5 bases, with 17 bases between them. The germline V gene encodes CDR1 SEHNR and CDR2 FQNEAQ (reference sequence). This CDR3 is CASSLGAAGFGETQYF. CDR3 nucleotide sequence: TGTGCCAGCAGCTTAGGGGCGGCAGGCTTCGGGGAGACCCAGTACTTC.

The chain joins TRBV19 to TRBJ2-5; possibly TRBD1 for D (5 bases). V was trimmed by 7 bases and J by 0 bases, leaving 15 bases between them. Germline V gene data show CDR1 as LNHDA and CDR2 as SQIVND (reference sequence). The CDR3 length is 15 residues. The CDR3 nucleotides are TGTGCCAGTACCCCCTCGACAGCAAACCAAGAGACCCAGTACTTC. Protein sequence: CASTPSTANQETQYF.

The genes are TRBV7-9 and TRBJ2-7; D gene ambiguous. This CDR3 comprises 13 residues. The V end was cut by 4 bases, the J end by 2 bases, with 9 bases between. Germline CDR1 SEHNR, CDR2 FQNEAQ (reference sequence). The CDR3 DNA follows: TGTGCCAGCAGCTCCCCCCTGGCCTACGAGCAGTACGTC. Translation gives CASSSPLAYEQYV.

V gene TRBV4-1 combines with J gene TRBJ1-5, with 7 bases fitting TRBD1. Germline trimming cut 0 bases from V and 3 bases from J; bases unmatched to any gene: 5. Germline-derived CDR1 and CDR2 are MGHRA and YSYEKL. The CDR3 runs 16 residues. CDR3 DNA sequence: TGCGCCAGCAGCCAAGATCGGGGACAGCACAATCAGCCCCAGCATTTT. As protein: CASSQDRGQHNQPQHF.

This clonotype was counted between two and nine times. Written as DNA, the CDR3 is TGTGCCAGCAGTCTCGGGACTAGCGGGGGCCACACAGATACGCAGTATTTT. Residues: CASSLGTSGGHTDTQYF. This chain links TRBV12-3 or TRBV12-4 with TRBJ2-3, with TRBD2 matching over 14 bases. CDR3 length: 17 residues. Trimming at V came to 5 bases and at J to 2 bases, leaving 6 bases not matched to a gene.

The chain links TRBV4-2 to TRBJ2-1; D remains unclear. CDR1 is LGHNA and CDR2 is YNFKEQ in the germline V gene. This CDR3 is built from 16 residues. Trimming took 6 bases from V and 0 from J, leaving 15 bases between them. CDR3 nucleotides: TGTGCCAGCAGGGAAGGACCTACTCGCTCCTACAATGAGCAGTTCTTC. This translates into CASREGPTRSYNEQFF.

The rearrangement links TRBV5-1 to TRBJ1-1, with a tentative D call TRBD1 (5 bases). The V and J ends lost 4 bases and 3 bases respectively, with 16 bases between them. Germline CDR1 is SGHRS and CDR2 is YFSETQ. The CDR3 length is 15 residues. CDR3 DNA: TGCGCCAGCAGCCCTCCGGGACGGCCCCACACTGAAGCTTTCTTT. Translating it yields CASSPPGRPHTEAFF. Full variable domain (remainder filled in from reference TRBV5-1 and TRBJ1-1): KAGVTQTPRYLIKTRGQQVTLSCSPISGHRSVSWYQQTPGQGLQFLFEYFSETQRNKGNFPGRFSGRQFSNSRSEMNVSTLELGDSALYLCASSPPGRPHTEAFFGQGTRLTVV.

This rearrangement joins TRBV28 to TRBJ1-5; D ambiguous. Trimming pared 3 bases from V and 5 bases from J, leaving 8 bases between. Germline CDR1 MDHEN, CDR2 SYDVKM. The CDR3 is 13 amino acids. The CDR3, as DNA: TGTGCCAGCAGTTTGGGCCGTCATCAGCCCCAGCATTTT. Translating it yields CASSLGRHQPQHF.

In its sample, this clonotype was seen a few times. The chain links TRBV7-9 to TRBJ1-4; D not resolved. V dropped 5 bases and J dropped 7 bases, with 11 bases sitting between them. Germline assignment: CDR1 SEHNR and CDR2 FQNEAQ (reference sequence). The CDR3 has 13 amino acids. The CDR3 reads CASSPGVGEKLFF. The CDR3 DNA reads as TGTGCCAGCAGCCCCGGGGTGGGTGAAAAACTGTTTTTT.

The chain has TRBV3-1 and TRBJ2-2, with D possibly being TRBD1 or TRBD2 (5 bases each). CDR3 length equals 17 residues. Trimming left V 4 bases short and J 0 bases short, with 15 bases between. Germline lookup yields CDR1 LGHDT and CDR2 YNNKEL (reference sequence). The CDR3 loop reads CASSLTVGPSNTGELFF. The DNA of the CDR3 is TGTGCCAGCAGCCTCACGGTGGGACCATCGAACACCGGGGAGCTGTTTTTT.

The sample holds a few counts of this clonotype. The V and J genes are TRBV5-1 and TRBJ2-1; 7 bases fit TRBD2. Germline lookup yields CDR1 SGHRS and CDR2 YFSETQ. Trimming cost V 4 bases and J 7 bases; bases outside gene matches: 5. CDR3 size: 13 residues. In DNA form, the CDR3 reads TGCGCCAGCAGCGCCGGGACTATAAATGAGCAGTTCTTC. It encodes CASSAGTINEQFF.

V gene TRBV14 combines with J gene TRBJ2-1; 7 positions agree with TRBD1. The V segment lost 11 bases and the J segment 7 bases; nucleotides outside the gene matches: 17. Germline CDR1 and CDR2: SGHDN and FVKESK. The length of the CDR3 is 15 residues. The CDR3 region has the DNA TGTGCCTCCCGAACCTGGCAGGGGGTAGGTAATGAGCAGTTCTTC. Amino acids: CASRTWQGVGNEQFF.

This clonotype was recorded a few times. The CDR3 protein is CASSVGQGNQPQHF. In DNA form, the CDR3 reads TGTGCCAGCAGCGTGGGACAGGGGAATCAGCCCCAGCATTTT. This chain connects TRBV9 to TRBJ1-5; TRBD1 matches at 10 bases. Germline CDR1 SGDLS, CDR2 YYNGEE. The CDR3 spans 14 residues. Trimming cost V 2 bases and J 4 bases; bases outside gene matches: 0.

The V call is TRBV12-3 or TRBV12-4, the J call TRBJ1-5, with 8 nucleotides matching TRBD1. Trimming at V came to 6 bases and at J to 7 bases, leaving 8 bases not matched to a gene. This CDR3 is 14 amino acids long. CDR3 in DNA: TGTGCCAGCAGACAGGACAGGGCTGACCAGCCCCAGCATTTT. Translation: CASRQDRADQPQHF.

The table lists this clonotype with a few counts. In DNA, the CDR3 is TGCAGTGCTAGAGCCTCGGGCGGGAACACTGAAGCTTTCTTT. Translating it yields CSARASGGNTEAFF. The chain carries TRBV20-1 and TRBJ1-1; no reliable D call. The germline V gene encodes CDR1 DFQATT and CDR2 SNEGSKA (reference sequence). The CDR3 totals 14 residues. The V and J ends lost 1 base and 1 base respectively, with 10 bases between them.

The chain has TRBV5-1 and TRBJ1-1; D is undetermined. In germline, CDR1 is SGHRS, CDR2 YFSETQ. The CDR3 sequence is 17 residues long. Trimming pared 4 bases from V and 7 bases from J, leaving 26 bases between. CDR3 sequence (DNA): TGCGCCAGCAGCCGCGGGATTATAGGACGGTCCTTACTTGAAGCTTTCTTT. Its protein is CASSRGIIGRSLLEAFF.